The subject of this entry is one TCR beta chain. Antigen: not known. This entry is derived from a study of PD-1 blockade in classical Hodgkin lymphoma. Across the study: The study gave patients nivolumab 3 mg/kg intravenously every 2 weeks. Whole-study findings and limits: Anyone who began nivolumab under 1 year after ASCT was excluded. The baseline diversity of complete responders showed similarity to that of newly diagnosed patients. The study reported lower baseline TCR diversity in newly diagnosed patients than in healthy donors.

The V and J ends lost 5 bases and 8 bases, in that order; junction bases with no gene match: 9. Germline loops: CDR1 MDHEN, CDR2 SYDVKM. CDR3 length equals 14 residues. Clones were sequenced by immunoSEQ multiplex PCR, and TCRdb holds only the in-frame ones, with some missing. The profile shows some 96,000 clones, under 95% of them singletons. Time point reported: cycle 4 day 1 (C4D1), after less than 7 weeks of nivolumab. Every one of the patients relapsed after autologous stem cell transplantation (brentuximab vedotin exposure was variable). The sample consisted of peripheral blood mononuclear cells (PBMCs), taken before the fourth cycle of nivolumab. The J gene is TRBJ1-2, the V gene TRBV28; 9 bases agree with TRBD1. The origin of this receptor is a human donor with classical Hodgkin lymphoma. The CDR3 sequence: CASSTARTGEGYTF. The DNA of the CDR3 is TGTGCCAGCAGTACCGCGCGGACAGGGGAGGGCTACACCTTC.